This T cell receptor (beta chain) comes out of a study of breast tumors, draining lymph nodes, adjacent tissues. V dropped 3 bases and J dropped 5; count of bases not matched to a gene: 3. This CDR3 has 13 amino acids. CDR1 and CDR2 (germline): SGHAT, FQNNGV. Study-wide points: Tumor T cell lymph node origin was a supported hypothesis, not proven. Data fit most tumor T cells coming from lymph node, expanding in tumor. Tumor TCR diversity was below lymph nodes but above nontumor tissue. Luminal-like breast cancer showed significantly higher tumor–nontumor repertoire similarity than basal-like.

Samples came from axillary lymph nodes draining the breast cancer. This clonotype was recorded many times. Its antigen is not identified. TCRdb reanalysed the multiplex PCR reads using MiXCR and keeps one entry per CDR3 protein. The top ten hold under 3% of the sample, which has some 150,000 distinct CDR3 sequences, 20% to 25% seen once. The origin of this receptor is a female donor with breast cancer. Some clones in this sample may be carry-over from other donors' samples. This chain connects TRBV11-2 to TRBJ2-7, with TRBD1 matching over 8 bases. The sequenced sample consisted of axillary lymph node tissue. In nucleotides, the CDR3 is TGTGCCAGCAGCTTTGGACAGGGCAACGAGCAGTACTTC. This sequence encodes CASSFGQGNEQYF.